This TCR beta chain stems from a study of T cell responses to AZD1222 COVID-19 vaccine. Study-level points and caveats: At 160-218 and 743-854, vaccine-associated CD4 TCRs were dominant, and they spanned spike. Spike-specific TCR breadth and depth grew following two AZD1222 doses. It was only five to seven AZD1222 recipients who were seropositive at baseline.

The CDR3 sequence is 16 residues long. Germline V CDR1 and CDR2: ENHRY, SYGVKD. The trim removed 5 bases at V and 0 bases at J, leaving 5 bases unmatched. With respect to this clone: Its antigen is not identified.

Assay: immunoSEQ multiplex PCR; the TCRdb copy retains only in-frame clones and omits some. The sample lists just over 70,000 clones, 85% seen once, with about 20% in the top ten. The clonotype originates from an adult in good health. V and J are TRBV10-3 and TRBJ2-3; 10 bases line up with TRBD2. This material consisted of peripheral blood, taken on day 0 of AZD1222 vaccination. The CDR3 loop reads CAISSGGARSTDTQYF. The CDR3 DNA reads TGTGCCATCAGTAGCGGGGGGGCCCGAAGCACAGATACGCAGTATTTT.